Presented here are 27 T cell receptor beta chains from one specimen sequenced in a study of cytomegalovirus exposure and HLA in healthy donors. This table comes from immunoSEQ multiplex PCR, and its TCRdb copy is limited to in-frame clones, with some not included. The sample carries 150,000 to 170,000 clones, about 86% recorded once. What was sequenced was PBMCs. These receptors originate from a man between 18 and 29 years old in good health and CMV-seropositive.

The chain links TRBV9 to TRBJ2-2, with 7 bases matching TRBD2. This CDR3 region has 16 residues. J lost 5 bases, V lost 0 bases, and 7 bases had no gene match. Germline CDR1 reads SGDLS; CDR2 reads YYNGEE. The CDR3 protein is CASSVAAGPWTGELFF. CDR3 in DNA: TGTGCCAGCAGCGTAGCAGCGGGGCCTTGGACCGGGGAGCTGTTTTTT. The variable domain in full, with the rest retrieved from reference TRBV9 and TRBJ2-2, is DSGVTQTPKHLITATGQRVTLRCSPRSGDLSVYWYQQSLDQGLQFLIQYYNGEERAKGNILERFSAQQFPDLHSELNLSSLELGDSALYFCASSVAAGPWTGELFFGEGSRLTVL.

The CDR3 is CASSRGGNTEAFF. The CDR3 DNA is TGTGCCAGCAGTAGGGGAGGGAACACTGAAGCTTTCTTT. V and J are TRBV7-8 and TRBJ1-1; possible D gene TRBD1, 5 bases. In germline, CDR1 is SGHVS, CDR2 FQNEAQ. V lost 6 bases and J 1 base, leaving 9 bases between the germline ends. This CDR3 contains 13 residues.

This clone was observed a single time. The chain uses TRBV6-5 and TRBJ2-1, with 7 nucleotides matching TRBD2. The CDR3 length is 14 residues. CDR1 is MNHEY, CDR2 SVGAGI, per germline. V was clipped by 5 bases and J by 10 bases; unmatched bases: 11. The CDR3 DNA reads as TGTGCCAGCAGTCGACTCCTAGCGGCCCAAGAGCAGTTCTTC. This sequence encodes CASSRLLAAQEQFF.

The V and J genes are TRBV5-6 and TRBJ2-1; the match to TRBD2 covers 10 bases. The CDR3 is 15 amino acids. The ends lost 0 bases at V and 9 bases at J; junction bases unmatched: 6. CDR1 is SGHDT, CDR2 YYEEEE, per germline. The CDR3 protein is CASSLGTSGGAEQFF. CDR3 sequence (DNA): TGTGCCAGCAGCTTGGGGACTAGCGGTGGGGCTGAGCAGTTCTTC.

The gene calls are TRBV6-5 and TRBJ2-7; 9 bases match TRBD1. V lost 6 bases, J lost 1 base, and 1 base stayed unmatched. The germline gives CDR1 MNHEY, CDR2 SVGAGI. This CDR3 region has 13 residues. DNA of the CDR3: TGTGCCAGCAGACAGGGGGCATCCTACGAGCAGTACTTC. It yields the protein CASRQGASYEQYF.

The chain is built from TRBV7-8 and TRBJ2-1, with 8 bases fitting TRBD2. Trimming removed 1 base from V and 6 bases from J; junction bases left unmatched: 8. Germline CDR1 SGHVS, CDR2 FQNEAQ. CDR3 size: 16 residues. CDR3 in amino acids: CASSLVSRGVRNEQFF. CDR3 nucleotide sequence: TGTGCCAGCAGCTTAGTTTCGCGGGGGGTACGCAATGAGCAGTTCTTC.

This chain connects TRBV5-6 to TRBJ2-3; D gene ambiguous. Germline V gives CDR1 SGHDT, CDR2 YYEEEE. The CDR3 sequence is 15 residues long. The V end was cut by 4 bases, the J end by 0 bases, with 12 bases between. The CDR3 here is CASSMTRFSTDTQYF. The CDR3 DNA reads TGTGCCAGCAGCATGACACGGTTTAGCACAGATACGCAGTATTTT.

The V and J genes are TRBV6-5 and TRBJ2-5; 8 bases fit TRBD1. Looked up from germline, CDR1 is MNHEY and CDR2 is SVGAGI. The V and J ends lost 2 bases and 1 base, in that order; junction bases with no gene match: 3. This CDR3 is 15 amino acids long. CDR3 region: CASSYGDRRQETQYF. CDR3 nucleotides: TGTGCCAGCAGTTACGGGGACAGGCGCCAAGAGACCCAGTACTTC.

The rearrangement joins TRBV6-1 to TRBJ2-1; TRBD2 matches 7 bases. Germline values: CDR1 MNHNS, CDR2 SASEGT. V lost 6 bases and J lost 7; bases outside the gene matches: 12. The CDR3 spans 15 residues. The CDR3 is CASRTRDYMGNEQFF. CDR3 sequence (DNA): TGTGCCAGCAGGACCAGGGACTATATGGGGAATGAGCAGTTCTTC.

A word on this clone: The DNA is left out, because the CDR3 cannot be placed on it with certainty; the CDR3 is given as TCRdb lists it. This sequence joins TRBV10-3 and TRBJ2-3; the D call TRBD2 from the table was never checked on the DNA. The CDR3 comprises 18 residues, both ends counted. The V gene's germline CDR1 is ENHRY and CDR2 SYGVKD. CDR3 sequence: CAITEGISAREGTDTQYF.

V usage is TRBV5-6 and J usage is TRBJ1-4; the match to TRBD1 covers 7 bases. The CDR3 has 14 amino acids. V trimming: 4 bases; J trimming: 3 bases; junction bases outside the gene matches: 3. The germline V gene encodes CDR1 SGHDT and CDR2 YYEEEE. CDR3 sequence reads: CASSPDRANEKLFF. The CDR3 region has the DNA TGTGCCAGCAGCCCCGACAGGGCTAATGAAAAACTGTTTTTT.

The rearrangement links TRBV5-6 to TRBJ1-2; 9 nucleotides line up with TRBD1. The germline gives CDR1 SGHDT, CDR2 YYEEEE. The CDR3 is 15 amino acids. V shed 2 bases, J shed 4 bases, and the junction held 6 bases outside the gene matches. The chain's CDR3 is CASSFGDRAFYGYTF. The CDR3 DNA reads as TGTGCCAGCAGCTTTGGGGACAGGGCGTTCTATGGCTACACCTTC.

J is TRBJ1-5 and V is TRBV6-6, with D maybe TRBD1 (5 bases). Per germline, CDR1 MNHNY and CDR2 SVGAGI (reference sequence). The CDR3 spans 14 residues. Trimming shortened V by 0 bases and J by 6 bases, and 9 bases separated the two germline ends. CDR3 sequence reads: CASSYSGRAQPQHF. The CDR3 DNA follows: TGTGCCAGCAGTTACTCGGGCAGGGCTCAGCCCCAGCATTTT.

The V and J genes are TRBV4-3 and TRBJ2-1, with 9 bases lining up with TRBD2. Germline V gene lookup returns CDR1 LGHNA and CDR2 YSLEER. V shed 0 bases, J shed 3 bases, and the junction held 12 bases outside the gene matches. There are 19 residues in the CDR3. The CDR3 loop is CASSQDPHSLAGFYNEQFF. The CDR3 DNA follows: TGCGCCAGCAGCCAAGATCCCCATTCCCTAGCGGGGTTCTACAATGAGCAGTTCTTC.

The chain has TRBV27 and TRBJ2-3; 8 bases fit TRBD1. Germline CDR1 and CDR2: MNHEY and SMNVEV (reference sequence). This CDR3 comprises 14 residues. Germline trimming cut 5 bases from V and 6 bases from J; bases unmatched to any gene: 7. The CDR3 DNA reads TGTGCCAGCAGTGAAGGGACAGGAGGGGATACGCAGTATTTT. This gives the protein CASSEGTGGDTQYF.

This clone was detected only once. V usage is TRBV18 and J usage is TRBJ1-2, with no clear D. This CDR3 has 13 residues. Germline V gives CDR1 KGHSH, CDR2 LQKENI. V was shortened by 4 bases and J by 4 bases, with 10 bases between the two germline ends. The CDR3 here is CASSRLEAYGYTF. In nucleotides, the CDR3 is TGTGCCAGCTCACGGTTGGAGGCCTATGGCTACACCTTC.

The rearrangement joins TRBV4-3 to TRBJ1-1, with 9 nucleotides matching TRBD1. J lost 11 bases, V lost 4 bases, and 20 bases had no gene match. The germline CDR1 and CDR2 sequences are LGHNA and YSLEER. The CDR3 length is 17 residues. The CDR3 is CASSPNYGGQGVTGAFF. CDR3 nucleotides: TGCGCCAGCAGCCCGAATTACGGGGGACAGGGAGTCACTGGGGCTTTCTTT.

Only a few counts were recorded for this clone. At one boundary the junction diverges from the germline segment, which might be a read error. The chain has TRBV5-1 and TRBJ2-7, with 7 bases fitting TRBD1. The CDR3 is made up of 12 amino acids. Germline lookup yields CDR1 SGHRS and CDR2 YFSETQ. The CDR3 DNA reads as TGCGCCAGCAGCGCCCAGGGACAGACCAAGGACTTC. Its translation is CASSAQGQTKDF.

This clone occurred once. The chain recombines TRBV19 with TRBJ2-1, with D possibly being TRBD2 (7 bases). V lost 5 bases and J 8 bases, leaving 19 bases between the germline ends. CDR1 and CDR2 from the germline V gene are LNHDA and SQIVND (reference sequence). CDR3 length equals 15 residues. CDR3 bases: TGTGCCAGTAGTCCCCGCCCGGGGGGCGGGGATGAGCAGTTCTTC. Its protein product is CASSPRPGGGDEQFF.

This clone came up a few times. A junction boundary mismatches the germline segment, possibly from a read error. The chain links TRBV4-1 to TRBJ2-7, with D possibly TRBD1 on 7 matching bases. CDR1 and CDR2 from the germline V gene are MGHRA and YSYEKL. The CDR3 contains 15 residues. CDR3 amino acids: CASSKDRVGLYEQYF. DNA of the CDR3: TGCGCCAGCAGCAAAGACAGGGTGGGACTCTACGAGCAGTACTTC.

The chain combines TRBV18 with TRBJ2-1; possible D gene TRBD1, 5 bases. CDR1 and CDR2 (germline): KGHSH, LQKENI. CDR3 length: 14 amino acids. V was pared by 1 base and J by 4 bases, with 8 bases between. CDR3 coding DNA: TGTGCCAGCTCACCACAGCAGGGATACAATGAGCAGTTCTTC. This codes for CASSPQQGYNEQFF. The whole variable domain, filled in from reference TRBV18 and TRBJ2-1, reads NAGVMQNPRHLVRRRGQEARLRCSPMKGHSHVYWYRQLPEEGLKFMVYLQKENIIDESGMPKERFSAEFPKEGPSILRIQQVVRGDSAAYFCASSPQQGYNEQFFGPGTRLTVL.

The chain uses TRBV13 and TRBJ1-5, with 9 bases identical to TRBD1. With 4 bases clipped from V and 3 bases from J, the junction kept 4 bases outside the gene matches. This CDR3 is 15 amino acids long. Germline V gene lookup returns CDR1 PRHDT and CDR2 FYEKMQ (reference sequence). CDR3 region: CASSSGQGINQPQHF. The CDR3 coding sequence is TGTGCCAGCAGCTCGGGACAGGGCATCAATCAGCCCCAGCATTTT.

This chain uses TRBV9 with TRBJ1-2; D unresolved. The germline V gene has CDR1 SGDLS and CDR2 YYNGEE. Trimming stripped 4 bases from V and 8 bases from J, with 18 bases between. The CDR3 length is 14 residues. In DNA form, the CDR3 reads TGTGCCAGCAGCACACGCCCGACGGGTGGGGGCTACACCTTC. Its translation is CASSTRPTGGGYTF.

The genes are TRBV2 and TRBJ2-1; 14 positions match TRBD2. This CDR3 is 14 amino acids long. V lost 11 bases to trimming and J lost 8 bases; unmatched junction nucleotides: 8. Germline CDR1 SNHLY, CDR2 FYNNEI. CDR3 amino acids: CALSGTSGGYEQFF. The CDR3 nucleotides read TGTGCCCTCTCGGGGACTAGCGGGGGATATGAGCAGTTCTTC.

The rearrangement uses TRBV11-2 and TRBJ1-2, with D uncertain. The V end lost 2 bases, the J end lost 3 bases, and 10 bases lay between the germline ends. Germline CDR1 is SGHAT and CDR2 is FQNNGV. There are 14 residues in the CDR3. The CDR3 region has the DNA TGTGCCAGCAGCTTATCCCGCCGGGACTATGGCTACACCTTC. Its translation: CASSLSRRDYGYTF.

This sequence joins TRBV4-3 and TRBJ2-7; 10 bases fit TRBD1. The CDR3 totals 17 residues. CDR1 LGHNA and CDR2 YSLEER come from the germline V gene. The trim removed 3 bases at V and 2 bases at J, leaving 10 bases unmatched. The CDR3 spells CASSHLSGQGRTYEQYF. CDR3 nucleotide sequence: TGCGCCAGCAGCCACCTCTCGGGACAGGGGAGGACCTACGAGCAGTACTTC.

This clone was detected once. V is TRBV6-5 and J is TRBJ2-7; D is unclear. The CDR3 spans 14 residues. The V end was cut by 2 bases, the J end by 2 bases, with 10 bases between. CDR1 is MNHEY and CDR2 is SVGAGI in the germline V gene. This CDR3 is CASSYNLVAYEQYF. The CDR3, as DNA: TGTGCCAGCAGTTACAATCTGGTAGCCTACGAGCAGTACTTC.